This paragraph covers one T cell receptor beta chain sequence. This sample is drawn from a study of OX40 agonist ivuxolimab in advanced cancers. The CDR3 has 17 residues. Trimming removed 4 bases at V and 0 bases at J, with 14 bases between. Germline V lookup: CDR1 SGDLS, CDR2 YYNGEE. The assay was immunoSEQ multiplex PCR, and TCRdb's table has in-frame clones only and misses some. The table shows approximately 70,000 clones, with more than 65% occurring only once. The chain links TRBV9 to TRBJ1-6; D is unresolved. This clonotype was obtained from an adult with an advanced solid tumor such as melanoma, head and neck, liver or kidney cancer. Here the sequenced sample was CD4+ or CD8+ T cells sorted from blood, taken in a trial of the OX40 agonist ivuxolimab. CDR3 protein: CASSPQGPSSYNSPLHF. CDR3 sequence (DNA): TGTGCCAGCAGCCCCCAAGGGCCTAGCTCCTATAATTCACCCCTCCACTTT.